These 3 T cell receptor beta chains originate from one sample sequenced in a study of T-cell memory formation after mild COVID-19. Using its own MiXCR run on the 5' RACE reads, TCRdb lists one record per CDR3 protein. The sample lists about 400,000 distinct CDR3 sequences; roughly 15% were seen once. Sequencing was carried out using PBMCs or a T cell subset sorted from them (not recorded which). These receptors all stem from a man younger than 35 who had mild COVID-19 (a few samples of this study predate the infection). Cell type and time point are not known.

The genes are TRBV18 and TRBJ2-7; no definite D call. Trimming left V 3 bases short and J 3 bases short, with 9 bases between. The CDR3 is made up of 13 amino acids. The germline V gene has CDR1 KGHSH and CDR2 LQKENI. CDR3 protein: CASSPFESYEQYF. The CDR3 DNA sequence: TGTGCCAGCTCACCCTTCGAGAGCTACGAGCAGTACTTC. The full variable domain, its missing parts supplied by reference TRBV18 and TRBJ2-7, is NAGVMQNPRHLVRRRGQEARLRCSPMKGHSHVYWYRQLPEEGLKFMVYLQKENIIDESGMPKERFSAEFPKEGPSILRIQQVVRGDSAAYFCASSPFESYEQYFGPGTRLTVT.

There are a few counts of this clonotype. The chain is built from TRBV7-9 and TRBJ2-1; 8 nucleotides line up with TRBD2. The junction had 13 bases not matched to a gene; V was cut back by 3 bases and J by 12 bases. Germline CDR1 reads SEHNR; CDR2 reads FQNEAQ (reference sequence). The CDR3 is made up of 15 amino acids. The CDR3 DNA reads TGTGCCAGCAGCTTTTCAGCGGGGGCCCTTGGGGGGCAGTTCTTC. Translated, it gives CASSFSAGALGGQFF.

In this sample, this clonotype turned up a few times. This chain joins TRBV24-1 and TRBJ2-7, with D perhaps given as TRBD1 or TRBD2 (5 bases each). V was trimmed by 3 bases and J by 2 bases, leaving 13 bases between them. Germline CDR1 and CDR2: KGHDR and SFDVKD. The CDR3 loop spans 15 amino acids. CDR3 bases: TGTGCCACCAGTGATACCGGGACGGTTACCTACGAGCAGTACTTC. Amino acid sequence: CATSDTGTVTYEQYF.